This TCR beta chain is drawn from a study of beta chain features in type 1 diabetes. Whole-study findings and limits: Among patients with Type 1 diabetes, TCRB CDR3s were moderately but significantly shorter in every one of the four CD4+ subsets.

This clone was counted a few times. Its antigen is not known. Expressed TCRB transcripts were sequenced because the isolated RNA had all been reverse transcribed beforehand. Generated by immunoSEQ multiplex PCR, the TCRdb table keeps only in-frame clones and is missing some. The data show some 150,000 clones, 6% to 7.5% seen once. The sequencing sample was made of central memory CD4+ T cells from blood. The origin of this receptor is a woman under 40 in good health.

In DNA, the CDR3 is TGTGCCAGCAGCCAACAGGGACAGGGGGCGAGGGCCAAAAACATTCAGTACTTC. It yields the protein CASSQQGQGARAKNIQYF. The V and J genes are TRBV4-2 and TRBJ2-4; 12 bases are a match to TRBD1. J was trimmed by 1 base and V by 2 bases; bases with no gene match: 6. The CDR3 has 18 amino acids. The V gene's germline CDR1 is LGHNA and CDR2 YNFKEQ.